The rows below give T cell receptor beta chains drawn from one sample of a study of blood T cell repertoires in COVID-19. The repertoire was sequenced with immunoSEQ multiplex PCR; TCRdb's copy has only in-frame clones and lacks some. The sample contains 300,000 to 400,000 clones, around 85% of which appear only once. The sequenced sample consisted of PBMCs or T cells enriched from blood (not recorded which). Source of these receptors: a woman aged 25 to 39 who had been exposed to COVID-19. CDR3s include the opening cysteine and the closing phenylalanine or tryptophan. Fields, in order: J gene, D gene, V gene, clone size, CDR3 DNA, CDR3 protein. A D gene is named only where the DNA matches it firmly. Part of the rows lack a size; the others show once, few, many or a class for expanded clones.

j_gene: TRBJ2-7; d_gene: NA; v_gene: TRBV5-6; abundance: NA; CDR3nt: TGTGCCAGCAGCTTAGGCCAGGGGAATCACTACGAGCAGTACTTC; CDR3aa: CASSLGQGNHYEQYF
j_gene: TRBJ1-2; d_gene: TRBD1; v_gene: TRBV2; abundance: NA; CDR3nt: TGTGCCAGCAGTCTTTCGACAGGGGAGGACTATGGCTACACCTTC; CDR3aa: CASSLSTGEDYGYTF
j_gene: TRBJ2-1; d_gene: NA; v_gene: TRBV30; abundance: many; CDR3nt: TGTGCCTGGAGCCCCGGACAGTCTTACCAGTTCTTC; CDR3aa: CAWSPGQSYQFF
j_gene: TRBJ2-3; d_gene: TRBD2; v_gene: TRBV7-9; abundance: few; CDR3nt: TGTGCCAGCAGCCCGGGGACTACCGTCACAGATACGCAGTATTTT; CDR3aa: CASSPGTTVTDTQYF
j_gene: TRBJ2-2; d_gene: TRBD1; v_gene: TRBV27; abundance: many; CDR3nt: TGTGCCAGCAGTGGGACAGGGGGCGCGGACACCGGGGAGCTGTTTTTT; CDR3aa: CASSGTGGADTGELFF
j_gene: TRBJ1-2; d_gene: TRBD1; v_gene: TRBV9; abundance: NA; CDR3nt: TGTGCCAGTAGGGCGAGAGGGGACAGAGGCTATGGTTACACCTTC; CDR3aa: CASRARGDRGYGYTF
j_gene: TRBJ2-7; d_gene: TRBD1; v_gene: TRBV9; abundance: NA; CDR3nt: TGTGCCAGCAGCCCGGGGACAGGGCTCTACGAGCAGTACTTC; CDR3aa: CASSPGTGLYEQYF
j_gene: TRBJ2-7; d_gene: TRBD1; v_gene: TRBV9; abundance: NA; CDR3nt: TGTGCCAGCAGCGTAGACAGGGGGAGCGACGAGCAGTACTTC; CDR3aa: CASSVDRGSDEQYF
j_gene: TRBJ2-1; d_gene: NA; v_gene: TRBV28; abundance: NA; CDR3nt: TGTGCCAGCAGACATCACCTTCCCTTGGTCACCTACAATGAGCAGTTCTTC; CDR3aa: CASRHHLPLVTYNEQFF
j_gene: TRBJ1-2; d_gene: TRBD1; v_gene: TRBV7-3; abundance: NA; CDR3nt: TGTGCCAGCAGCTCTCGGACAGGGCAGGGCTACACCTTC; CDR3aa: CASSSRTGQGYTF
j_gene: TRBJ1-5; d_gene: NA; v_gene: TRBV29-1; abundance: NA; CDR3nt: TGCAGCGTTACCCTAAGAGGGTCCCATAGCAATCAGCCCCAGCATTTT; CDR3aa: CSVTLRGSHSNQPQHF
j_gene: TRBJ2-7; d_gene: TRBD2; v_gene: TRBV5-1; abundance: NA; CDR3nt: TGCGCCAGCAGCTCCCGCACTAGCGGGGGATACGAGCAGTACTTC; CDR3aa: CASSSRTSGGYEQYF
j_gene: TRBJ1-1; d_gene: NA; v_gene: TRBV28; abundance: NA; CDR3nt: TGTGCCAGCAGCGAATTAGCAAGACCTTACACTGAAGCTTTCTTT; CDR3aa: CASSELARPYTEAFF
j_gene: TRBJ1-2; d_gene: NA; v_gene: TRBV29-1; abundance: NA; CDR3nt: TGCAGCGTTGCCGGGACACCCGGGGCTAACTATGGCTACACCTTC; CDR3aa: CSVAGTPGANYGYTF
j_gene: TRBJ2-1; d_gene: TRBD2; v_gene: TRBV18; abundance: once; CDR3nt: TGTGCCAGCTCACCAGTGACTAGCGGGGACAATGAGCAGTTCTTC; CDR3aa: CASSPVTSGDNEQFF
j_gene: TRBJ1-2; d_gene: NA; v_gene: TRBV2; abundance: few; CDR3nt: TGTGCCACTGGAGGGAGAATTAACTATGGCTACACCTTC; CDR3aa: CATGGRINYGYTF
j_gene: TRBJ1-1; d_gene: NA; v_gene: TRBV7-8; abundance: NA; CDR3nt: TGTGCCAGCAGCCCAAGGGTAGGGGGGAACACTGAAGCTTTCTTT; CDR3aa: CASSPRVGGNTEAFF
j_gene: TRBJ1-4; d_gene: NA; v_gene: TRBV28; abundance: NA; CDR3nt: TGTGCCAGCGTCGGAGGGGCGCGGGAAAAACTGTTTTTT; CDR3aa: CASVGGAREKLFF
j_gene: TRBJ2-3; d_gene: NA; v_gene: TRBV4-1; abundance: many; CDR3nt: TGCGCCAGCAGCCAGGACAGCGGAATAGGCACAGATACGCAGTATTTT; CDR3aa: CASSQDSGIGTDTQYF
j_gene: TRBJ2-7; d_gene: NA; v_gene: TRBV18; abundance: many; CDR3nt: TGTGCCAGCTCACCGTTTACGGCGGCCAAGAGCTCCTACGAGCAGTACTTC; CDR3aa: CASSPFTAAKSSYEQYF
j_gene: TRBJ2-7; d_gene: TRBD2; v_gene: TRBV28; abundance: once; CDR3nt: TGTGCCAGCAGTCTCGGTTCTGCGGGGGGAATCTCCTACGAGCAGTACTTC; CDR3aa: CASSLGSAGGISYEQYF
j_gene: TRBJ2-7; d_gene: TRBD1; v_gene: TRBV28; abundance: NA; CDR3nt: TGTGCCAGCAGTTTGACAGGGAAGGTATCCTACGAGCAGTACTTC; CDR3aa: CASSLTGKVSYEQYF
j_gene: TRBJ2-1; d_gene: NA; v_gene: TRBV7-3; abundance: NA; CDR3nt: TGTGCCAGCAGCTCGGAGTGGGACAATGAGCAGTTCTTC; CDR3aa: CASSSEWDNEQFF
j_gene: TRBJ2-3; d_gene: NA; v_gene: TRBV27; abundance: few; CDR3nt: TGTGCCAGCAGTCCCCGCGAAGATACGCAGTATTTT; CDR3aa: CASSPREDTQYF
j_gene: TRBJ1-3; d_gene: NA; v_gene: TRBV2; abundance: NA; CDR3nt: TGTGCCAGCAGTGAGGAGGGACTCTCTGGAAACACCATATATTTT; CDR3aa: CASSEEGLSGNTIYF
j_gene: TRBJ1-1; d_gene: NA; v_gene: TRBV28; abundance: NA; CDR3nt: TGTGCCAGCAGTTCGGTTGTCACTGAAGCTTTCTTT; CDR3aa: CASSSVVTEAFF
j_gene: TRBJ1-2; d_gene: NA; v_gene: TRBV25-1; abundance: NA; CDR3nt: TGTGCCAGCAGTGAATTCGACTATGGCTACACCTTC; CDR3aa: CASSEFDYGYTF
j_gene: TRBJ2-2; d_gene: NA; v_gene: TRBV28; abundance: NA; CDR3nt: TGTGCCAGCAGTTTTCCCCTCACCGGGGAGCTGTTTTTT; CDR3aa: CASSFPLTGELFF
j_gene: TRBJ1-1; d_gene: NA; v_gene: TRBV5-1; abundance: NA; CDR3nt: TGCGCCAGCAGCTTTTCAGTGAACACTGAAGCTTTCTTT; CDR3aa: CASSFSVNTEAFF
j_gene: TRBJ1-4; d_gene: NA; v_gene: TRBV7-2; abundance: NA; CDR3nt: TGTGCCAGCAGCTGGGGCAGATATGAAAAACTGTTTTTT; CDR3aa: CASSWGRYEKLFF
j_gene: TRBJ2-7; d_gene: TRBD2; v_gene: TRBV7-3; abundance: NA; CDR3nt: TGTGCCAGCAGCTCGACCGGGACTAGCGGATGGTCGTCCTACGAGCAGTACTTC; CDR3aa: CASSSTGTSGWSSYEQYF
j_gene: TRBJ2-1; d_gene: NA; v_gene: TRBV5-4; abundance: once; CDR3nt: TGTGCCAGCAGCTCCTATAGGACACTTTCCTATGAGCAGTTCTTC; CDR3aa: CASSSYRTLSYEQFF
j_gene: TRBJ1-5; d_gene: TRBD1; v_gene: TRBV9; abundance: NA; CDR3nt: TGTGCCAGCAGCATAGGGGGCAGGGGCAATCAGCCCCAGCATTTT; CDR3aa: CASSIGGRGNQPQHF
j_gene: TRBJ2-3; d_gene: NA; v_gene: TRBV6-2/TRBV6-3; abundance: few; CDR3nt: TGTGCCAGCAGTTACAGGGGCGCGGGGGCGACGATCACAGATACGCAGTATTTT; CDR3aa: CASSYRGAGATITDTQYF
j_gene: TRBJ2-4; d_gene: NA; v_gene: TRBV4-3; abundance: NA; CDR3nt: TGCGCCAGCAGCCATAGCAGGGGACCCAAAAACATTCAGTACTTC; CDR3aa: CASSHSRGPKNIQYF
j_gene: TRBJ1-6; d_gene: NA; v_gene: TRBV7-3; abundance: NA; CDR3nt: TGTGCCAGCAGCTCAGGGCGTATCACGAGAGGAACACCCCTCCACTTT; CDR3aa: CASSSGRITRGTPLHF
j_gene: TRBJ2-5; d_gene: NA; v_gene: TRBV28; abundance: NA; CDR3nt: TGTGCCAGCAGTTTAGGACCCAGGGCCTTCCAAGAGACCCAGTACTTC; CDR3aa: CASSLGPRAFQETQYF
j_gene: TRBJ1-2; d_gene: TRBD1; v_gene: TRBV6-5; abundance: NA; CDR3nt: TGTGCCAGCAAGGCGGGGACAGAGAGATATGGCTACACCTTC; CDR3aa: CASKAGTERYGYTF
j_gene: TRBJ1-4; d_gene: TRBD1; v_gene: TRBV12-3/TRBV12-4; abundance: NA; CDR3nt: TGTGCCAGCAGTTTAGCTCAGGGGGCACAACTGTTTTTT; CDR3aa: CASSLAQGAQLFF
j_gene: TRBJ2-5; d_gene: NA; v_gene: TRBV21-1; abundance: NA; CDR3nt: TGTGCCAGCAGCGCCCCGGGACTAGCGGGAGGAGAGACCCAGTACTTC; CDR3aa: CASSAPGLAGGETQYF
j_gene: TRBJ2-5; d_gene: NA; v_gene: TRBV7-2; abundance: once; CDR3nt: TGTGCCAGCAGCTTACAGGGGGGTCAAGAGACCCAGTACTTC; CDR3aa: CASSLQGGQETQYF
j_gene: TRBJ2-5; d_gene: NA; v_gene: TRBV12-5; abundance: NA; CDR3nt: TGTGCTAGTGGTTTGGTACTCTCCGCCCTGGAGACCCAGTACTTC; CDR3aa: CASGLVLSALETQYF
j_gene: TRBJ1-2; d_gene: NA; v_gene: TRBV19; abundance: once; CDR3nt: TGTGCCAGTACCTATATCCCGATGCTCGGCGGGGCTGGCTACACCTTC; CDR3aa: CASTYIPMLGGAGYTF
j_gene: TRBJ1-5; d_gene: TRBD1; v_gene: TRBV19; abundance: NA; CDR3nt: TGTGCCAGTACCGGGACAGGGGGGGATCAGCCCCAGCATTTT; CDR3aa: CASTGTGGDQPQHF
j_gene: TRBJ2-6; d_gene: TRBD2; v_gene: TRBV6-2/TRBV6-3; abundance: NA; CDR3nt: TGTGCCAGCAGTTACGTGGTAGCGGGAGGATCTGGGGCCAACGTCCTGACTTTC; CDR3aa: CASSYVVAGGSGANVLTF
j_gene: TRBJ2-1; d_gene: TRBD2; v_gene: TRBV28; abundance: NA; CDR3nt: TGTGTCTGCGGGGGAAGCTCCTACAATGAGCAGTTCTTC; CDR3aa: CVCGGSSYNEQFF
j_gene: TRBJ2-3; d_gene: TRBD1; v_gene: TRBV29-1; abundance: NA; CDR3nt: TGCAGCGTTGAACTCCGGGACAGGGGTCCAGATACGCAGTATTTT; CDR3aa: CSVELRDRGPDTQYF
j_gene: TRBJ2-4; d_gene: NA; v_gene: TRBV12-5; abundance: NA; CDR3nt: TGTGCTAGTGGGCCGGGGGTTGGAGACAAAAACATTCAGTACTTC; CDR3aa: CASGPGVGDKNIQYF
j_gene: TRBJ1-2; d_gene: TRBD1; v_gene: TRBV7-6; abundance: NA; CDR3nt: TGTGCCAGCAGCTCGAGTCTCGGACAGGGGAACTATGGCTACACCTTC; CDR3aa: CASSSSLGQGNYGYTF
j_gene: TRBJ1-1; d_gene: NA; v_gene: TRBV4-2; abundance: NA; CDR3nt: TGTGCCAGCAGCCGCGACCAGCTGGGAGGGGAAGGAGGGGCTTTCTTT; CDR3aa: CASSRDQLGGEGGAFF
j_gene: TRBJ1-2; d_gene: NA; v_gene: TRBV3-1/TRBV3-2; abundance: NA; CDR3nt: TGTGCCAGCAGCGTCAGTCAGGGTGGTGGCTACACCTTC; CDR3aa: CASSVSQGGGYTF